Below, 26 T cell receptor beta chains from the same sample are listed, as sequenced in a study of shared clonotypes between healthy human individuals. Profiling relied on immunoSEQ multiplex PCR, and the TCRdb table lists in-frame clones only, not all of them. The top ten clones hold less than 0.25% of a sample with about 800,000 clones, roughly 96% of them seen once. CD45RO-negative cells were positively selected for CCR7, leaving out terminally differentiated effector memory CD45RA+ cells. The source material was naive CD8+ T cells sorted from blood. Source of these receptors: a man aged 25-45 years in good health.

This sequence joins TRBV4-3 and TRBJ2-1; the match to TRBD2 covers 9 bases. Trimming cost V 0 bases and J 4 bases; bases outside gene matches: 7. Germline V gives CDR1 LGHNA, CDR2 YSLEER. The CDR3 covers 17 residues. CDR3 DNA: TGCGCCAGCAGCCAAGATGCGCCTAGCGGGATTTACAATGAGCAGTTCTTC. This gives the protein CASSQDAPSGIYNEQFF.

The V and J genes are TRBV7-9 and TRBJ2-7, with TRBD2 as a possible D gene (6 bases). Germline loops: CDR1 SEHNR, CDR2 FQNEAQ (reference sequence). Trimming stripped 6 bases from V and 3 bases from J, with 15 bases between. CDR3 length: 14 residues. CDR3 amino acids: CASRAEGLSYEQYF. CDR3 coding DNA: TGTGCCAGCAGGGCGGAGGGCCTAAGCTACGAGCAGTACTTC.

The chain has TRBV6-6 and TRBJ2-5; D is possibly TRBD1 or TRBD2 (5 bases each). CDR1 is MNHNY, CDR2 SVGAGI, per germline (reference sequence). This CDR3 region has 12 residues. Trimming pared 10 bases from V and 3 bases from J, leaving 12 bases between. The CDR3 is CATAGTEETQYF. CDR3 in DNA: TGTGCCACCGCCGGGACCGAAGAGACCCAGTACTTC.

The chain employs TRBV4-1 and TRBJ2-7; D is uncertain. Germline CDR1 and CDR2: MGHRA and YSYEKL. The V gene lost 2 bases and the J gene lost 1 base, with 12 bases spanning the gap. The CDR3 has 15 amino acids. Here the CDR3 reads CASSQTWTDSYEQYF. CDR3 in DNA: TGCGCCAGCAGCCAAACCTGGACCGATTCCTACGAGCAGTACTTC.

This chain links TRBV4-2 with TRBJ2-7; D not resolved. Trimming shortened V by 2 bases and J by 3 bases, and 14 bases separated the two germline ends. Germline V gene sequence: CDR1 LGHNA, CDR2 YNFKEQ. This CDR3 has 15 residues. The CDR3, as DNA: TGTGCCAGCAGCCAACAGCAAGACGGTTACTACGAGCAGTACTTC. Translated, it gives CASSQQQDGYYEQYF.

This rearrangement joins TRBV29-1 to TRBJ2-5, with D possibly being TRBD2 (6 bases). V was clipped by 4 bases and J by 1 base, with 10 bases between them. Germline CDR1 and CDR2: SQVTM and ANQGSEA. The CDR3 is 13 amino acids. CDR3 region: CSVVVAAQETQYF. As DNA, the CDR3 is TGCAGCGTTGTTGTAGCGGCCCAAGAGACCCAGTACTTC.

The chain recombines TRBV29-1 with TRBJ2-1; TRBD2 aligns across 11 bases. Germline V gives CDR1 SQVTM, CDR2 ANQGSEA. After removal of 4 bases from V and 2 bases from J, the junction contained 7 bases not matched to a gene. This CDR3 is 16 amino acids long. The CDR3 is CSVVGTTSGTYNEQFF. In DNA form, the CDR3 reads TGCAGCGTTGTAGGGACGACTAGCGGGACCTACAATGAGCAGTTCTTC.

V usage is TRBV11-2 and J usage is TRBJ2-4; 9 bases map to TRBD2. J gave up 6 bases and V 0 bases, and 9 bases lay outside the gene matches. Germline assignment: CDR1 SGHAT and CDR2 FQNNGV. CDR3 length: 17 amino acids. The CDR3 here is CASSLEAAGGIGNIQYF. In DNA, the CDR3 is TGTGCCAGCAGCTTAGAAGCAGCGGGAGGCATTGGAAACATTCAGTACTTC.

The gene calls are TRBV4-3 and TRBJ2-7, with a weak D call TRBD2 (7 bases). This CDR3 comprises 16 residues. V lost 0 bases to trimming and J lost 3 bases, with 15 bases between them. Germline CDR1 and CDR2: LGHNA and YSLEER. CDR3 in amino acids: CASSQDQGGGLYEQYF. The DNA of the CDR3 is TGCGCCAGCAGCCAAGATCAAGGGGGGGGGCTCTACGAGCAGTACTTC.

This clone was seen more than once but under ten times. The chain recombines TRBV11-2 with TRBJ2-1; D is uncertain. CDR1 and CDR2 from the germline V gene are SGHAT and FQNNGV. This CDR3 comprises 13 residues. Trimming pared 3 bases from V and 4 bases from J, leaving 7 bases between. CDR3 coding DNA: TGTGCCAGCAGCTTCCCGGGTTACAATGAGCAGTTCTTC. Residues: CASSFPGYNEQFF.

The chain is built from TRBV28 and TRBJ2-3; D may correspond to TRBD1 or TRBD2 (5 bases each). The V end lost 6 bases, the J end lost 1 base, and 14 bases lay between the germline ends. The CDR3 consists of 15 residues. Germline V lookup: CDR1 MDHEN, CDR2 SYDVKM. CDR3 region: CASSLGDRGTDTQYF. The DNA of the CDR3 is TGTGCCAGCAGCTTGGGGGATAGAGGCACAGATACGCAGTATTTT.

The chain employs TRBV30 and TRBJ2-1, with 10 bases that match TRBD2. The V gene's germline CDR1 is GTSNPN and CDR2 SVGIG (reference sequence). V lost 0 bases to trimming and J lost 4 bases; unmatched junction nucleotides: 6. CDR3 length equals 16 residues. The CDR3 sequence: CAWSVLAGTRYNEQFF. The DNA for the CDR3 is TGTGCCTGGAGTGTACTAGCGGGGACCCGGTACAATGAGCAGTTCTTC.

This clone was observed once. The chain joins TRBV11-2 to TRBJ2-4; the match to TRBD2 covers 11 bases. V lost 0 bases to trimming and J lost 1 base; unmatched junction nucleotides: 5. The germline gives CDR1 SGHAT, CDR2 FQNNGV. The CDR3 is 18 residues long. The CDR3 reads CASSLEELAGVAKNIQYF. The CDR3 DNA sequence: TGTGCCAGCAGCTTAGAAGAACTAGCGGGAGTTGCCAAAAACATTCAGTACTTC.

Only one count was recorded for this clone. The gene calls are TRBV7-9 and TRBJ1-1; perhaps TRBD1 as D (6 bases). Per the germline V gene, CDR1 is SEHNR and CDR2 is FQNEAQ (reference sequence). Trimming took 2 bases from V and 1 from J, leaving 14 bases between them. The CDR3 loop spans 16 amino acids. The CDR3, as DNA: TGTGCCAGCAGCTTAAGTGAAGGGACACCGAACACTGAAGCTTTCTTT. Translated, it gives CASSLSEGTPNTEAFF.

The chain uses TRBV15 and TRBJ1-5; D unresolved. Per germline, CDR1 LNHNV and CDR2 YYDKDF (reference sequence). The CDR3 spans 14 residues. V was trimmed by 3 bases and J by 3 bases, leaving 9 bases between them. Here the CDR3 reads CATSSRTANQPQHF. CDR3 DNA sequence: TGTGCCACCAGCAGCAGGACCGCCAATCAGCCCCAGCATTTT.

The chain links TRBV14 to TRBJ2-7; 7 bases line up with TRBD1. The CDR3 extends over 19 amino acids. With V trimmed by 2 bases and J by 1 base, 17 bases remained unmatched. Per the germline V gene, CDR1 is SGHDN and CDR2 is FVKESK. CDR3 sequence: CASSQLNRSRGLRSYEQYF. Written as DNA, the CDR3 is TGTGCCAGCAGCCAACTCAATCGGTCTAGGGGGCTAAGGTCCTACGAGCAGTACTTC.

J is TRBJ1-3 and V is TRBV28; TRBD1 matches 10 bases. The CDR3 extends over 16 amino acids. Germline assignment: CDR1 MDHEN and CDR2 SYDVKM. Germline trimming cut 3 bases from V and 6 bases from J; bases unmatched to any gene: 8. The CDR3 bases are TGTGCCAGCAGTTTGACAGGGGGCTTTATTCAAAACACCATATATTTT. Its protein product is CASSLTGGFIQNTIYF.

CDR3 sequence: CASSTEGLAGALRYNEQFF. The DNA for the CDR3 is TGTGCCAGCAGTACGGAGGGACTAGCGGGAGCATTGAGGTACAATGAGCAGTTCTTC. The V gene is TRBV28, the J gene TRBJ2-1, with 14 bases aligning to TRBD2. Per germline, CDR1 MDHEN and CDR2 SYDVKM. There are 19 residues in the CDR3. V shed 5 bases and J 4 bases; nucleotides not matched to a gene: 13.

The chain joins TRBV15 to TRBJ2-3; 9 bases agree with TRBD1. Unmatched junction bases numbered 7, after V lost 8 bases and J lost 1 base. Germline V gene sequence: CDR1 LNHNV, CDR2 YYDKDF (reference sequence). The length of the CDR3 is 15 residues. The CDR3 sequence is CATGNRDRGTDTQYF. The CDR3 DNA follows: TGTGCCACCGGCAACCGGGACAGGGGCACAGATACGCAGTATTTT.

The CDR3 coding sequence is TGCAGCGTTGAAGGGACTAGCGGGGACACCTACGAGCAGTACTTC. It specifies CSVEGTSGDTYEQYF. V is TRBV29-1 and J is TRBJ2-7; 12 bases agree with TRBD2. The CDR3 length is 15 residues. J gave up 2 bases and V 1 base, and 3 bases lay outside the gene matches. Germline V gene data show CDR1 as SQVTM and CDR2 as ANQGSEA.

In DNA, the CDR3 is TGTGCCAGCAGCTTCCGGGATCCGGGGGAGCTGTTTTTT. Translated: CASSFRDPGELFF. This chain uses TRBV11-2 with TRBJ2-2; a weak D match, TRBD2 (5 bases). The length of the CDR3 is 13 residues. The V end was cut by 3 bases, the J end by 8 bases, with 10 bases between. Looked up from germline, CDR1 is SGHAT and CDR2 is FQNNGV.

The chain is built from TRBV15 and TRBJ2-1; a weak D match, TRBD1 (5 bases). With 0 bases removed from V and 5 bases from J, the gap between germline ends came to 14 bases. Germline V CDR1 and CDR2: LNHNV, YYDKDF (reference sequence). The CDR3 length is 16 residues. As DNA, the CDR3 is TGTGCCACCAGCAGAGATAGGATGGGGCCCAACAATGAGCAGTTCTTC. Protein: CATSRDRMGPNNEQFF.

This chain links TRBV5-4 with TRBJ2-7; D uncertain. CDR1 and CDR2 from the germline V gene are SGHNT and YYREEE (reference sequence). Trimming took 0 bases from V and 2 from J, leaving 12 bases between them. This CDR3 is 15 amino acids long. In nucleotides, the CDR3 is TGTGCCAGCAGCTTGGTAGGGCCCCTTCCCTACGAGCAGTACTTC. This sequence encodes CASSLVGPLPYEQYF.

This chain joins TRBV11-3 and TRBJ2-1; tentative D call: TRBD2 (6 bases). Germline V gene lookup returns CDR1 SGHNT and CDR2 YENEEA. The CDR3 totals 11 residues. The germline V and J ends were trimmed by 5 bases and 10 bases, with 9 bases remaining between them. The CDR3 DNA follows: TGTGCCAGCAGCCGCGGGAAAGAGCAGTTCTTC. Translation gives CASSRGKEQFF.

This chain joins TRBV25-1 and TRBJ2-7; D might be TRBD1 (6 bases). CDR3 length: 11 residues. CDR1 is MGHDK and CDR2 is SYGVNS in the germline V gene. Between the trimmed V and J ends, which lost 6 bases and 6 bases, there was a span of 9 bases. The CDR3 bases are TGTGCCAGCAGGGTAGGGGGCGAGCAGTACTTC. Protein sequence: CASRVGGEQYF.

J is TRBJ1-1 and V is TRBV7-8; D is ambiguous. V lost 6 bases to trimming and J lost 2 bases, with 10 bases between them. This CDR3 is built from 13 residues. Germline CDR1 is SGHVS and CDR2 is FQNEAQ. CDR3 loop: CASRSGDNTEAFF. The CDR3 DNA follows: TGTGCCAGCAGATCCGGAGACAACACTGAAGCTTTCTTT.